Listed below are T cell receptor beta chains from one sample, sequenced in a study of blood T cell repertoires in COVID-19. Clones were sequenced by immunoSEQ multiplex PCR, and TCRdb holds only the in-frame ones, with some missing. The profile covers tens of thousands of clones, with over 65% appearing a single time and 35% to 45% taken by the ten largest. Material for sequencing was peripheral blood. The receptor source for this set is a woman in her 70s with acute or convalescent COVID-19. Both conserved end residues are part of each CDR3. A D gene is named only where the DNA matches it firmly. Part of the rows lack a size; the others show once, few, many or a class for expanded clones.

v_call	j_call	clone_size	d_call	cdr3_aa	cdr3_nt
TRBV27	TRBJ2-5	-	-	CASSFGRGETQYF	TGTGCCAGCAGTTTTGGGAGAGGGGAGACCCAGTACTTC
TRBV27	TRBJ1-1	medium-sized	TRBD1	CASSLGQGARAFF	TGTGCCAGCAGTTTGGGACAGGGGGCGAGAGCTTTCTTT
TRBV15	TRBJ1-6	-	TRBD1	CATSRSGTGDSPLHF	TGTGCCACCAGCCGCTCCGGGACAGGGGACTCACCCCTCCACTTT
TRBV6-2/TRBV6-3	TRBJ2-1	-	TRBD2	CASSRGGGANNEQFF	TGTGCCAGCAGCCGCGGGGGGGGCGCAAACAATGAGCAGTTCTTC
TRBV6-5	TRBJ1-2	-	-	CASSFPPAGYGYTF	TGTGCCAGCAGTTTTCCGCCCGCCGGCTATGGCTACACCTTC
TRBV18	TRBJ1-6	-	TRBD1	CASTRGQGNSPLHF	TGTGCCAGCACCCGGGGACAGGGAAATTCACCCCTCCACTTT
TRBV18	TRBJ1-5	-	-	CASSLLPRDNSNQPQHF	TGTGCCAGCTCACTCCTCCCACGGGACAATAGCAATCAGCCCCAGCATTTT
TRBV7-9	TRBJ2-5	-	-	CASSLAGVQETQYF	TGTGCCAGCAGCTTAGCGGGAGTACAAGAGACCCAGTACTTC
TRBV29-1	TRBJ1-5	-	-	CSVEVAAYQPQHF	TGCAGCGTTGAAGTAGCGGCCTATCAGCCCCAGCATTTT
TRBV5-1	TRBJ1-1	once	TRBD1	CASSSDRLGVNTEAFF	TGCGCCAGCAGCTCGGACAGGCTAGGGGTGAACACTGAAGCTTTCTTT
TRBV4-3	TRBJ2-3	-	TRBD1	CASREGQGAGDTQYF	TGCGCCAGCAGGGAAGGACAGGGGGCCGGAGATACGCAGTATTTT
TRBV7-2	TRBJ2-7	-	-	CASSLQQPYYEQYF	TGTGCCAGCAGCTTACAACAGCCCTACTACGAGCAGTACTTC
TRBV29-1	TRBJ1-1	few	TRBD1	CSAVKTGTGILDTEAFF	TGCAGCGCCGTCAAAACCGGGACAGGGATTTTGGACACTGAAGCTTTCTTT
TRBV5-6	TRBJ2-7	-	TRBD1	CASSLEGTGDPQQYF	TGTGCCAGCAGCTTAGAGGGGACAGGGGATCCGCAACAGTACTTC
TRBV29-1	TRBJ1-2	-	-	CSVERFINYGYTF	TGCAGCGTTGAGCGGTTTATTAACTATGGCTACACCTTC
TRBV5-4	TRBJ2-7	once	-	CASSLDYYEQYF	TGTGCCAGCAGCTTGGATTATTACGAGCAGTACTTC
TRBV5-1	TRBJ2-1	-	TRBD2	CASSLVGGSSRDNEQFF	TGCGCCAGCAGCTTGGTTGGCGGGAGCTCACGAGACAATGAGCAGTTCTTC
TRBV6-4	TRBJ2-1	-	-	CASSATGYNEQFF	TGTGCCAGCAGTGCGACAGGATACAATGAGCAGTTCTTC
TRBV11-2	TRBJ2-7	-	TRBD2	CASSSTSGKFYEQYF	TGTGCCAGCAGCTCCACTAGCGGGAAATTTTACGAGCAGTACTTC
TRBV7-8	TRBJ2-1	-	-	CASSLRAGRSYNEQFF	TGTGCCAGCAGCTTACGGGCGGGCCGCTCCTACAATGAGCAGTTCTTC
TRBV28	TRBJ1-2	-	-	CASSSYPTGNYGYTF	TGTGCCAGCAGTTCATATCCAACAGGGAACTATGGCTACACCTTC
TRBV6-2/TRBV6-3	TRBJ1-4	-	-	CASSYEVAANEKLFF	TGTGCCAGCAGTTACGAAGTGGCGGCTAATGAAAAACTGTTTTTT
TRBV5-8	TRBJ1-5	-	-	CASSSLDRSDQPQHF	TGTGCCAGCAGCTCGCTGGACAGATCGGATCAGCCCCAGCATTTT
TRBV9	TRBJ2-5	-	TRBD1	CASSFQGVAQETQYF	TGTGCCAGCAGCTTTCAGGGGGTAGCACAAGAGACCCAGTACTTC
TRBV9	TRBJ1-1	once	TRBD1	CASSVTGGSTEAFF	TGTGCCAGCAGCGTAACAGGGGGAAGCACTGAAGCTTTCTTT
TRBV4-3	TRBJ2-1	-	-	CASSQDPRGTYNEQFF	TGCGCCAGCAGCCAAGATCCCCGGGGGACCTACAATGAGCAGTTCTTC
TRBV10-2	TRBJ1-1	-	TRBD1	CASSGDRAGAFF	TGCGCCAGCAGCGGAGACAGGGCGGGGGCTTTCTTT
TRBV5-4	TRBJ2-4	few	TRBD1	CASSTLQGDGAKNIQYF	TGTGCCAGCAGCACATTACAGGGGGATGGGGCCAAAAACATTCAGTACTTC
TRBV11-2	TRBJ1-1	-	-	CASSLHRGGTEAFF	TGTGCCAGCAGCTTACATAGGGGAGGGACTGAAGCTTTCTTT
TRBV6-5	TRBJ1-2	-	TRBD1	CASSYGTDYGYTF	TGTGCCAGCAGTTACGGGACAGACTATGGCTACACCTTC